This section outlines one T cell receptor beta chain sequence together with its context. This record belongs to a study of blood T cell repertoires in COVID-19. The assay was immunoSEQ multiplex PCR, and TCRdb's table has in-frame clones only and misses some. The sample carries under 120,000 clones, about 88% recorded once. V was pared by 6 bases and J by 10 bases, with 13 bases between. The CDR3 is made up of 13 amino acids. CDR1 is ENHRY, CDR2 SYGVKD, per germline. The J gene is TRBJ1-6, the V gene TRBV10-3, with D unclear. The TCR originated in a human donor in a cohort sampled during active COVID-19. Specimen: peripheral blood. CDR3 coding DNA: TGTGCCATCAGCGGTCTGTTGAACTCACCCCTCCACTTT. It translates to CAISGLLNSPLHF.